Sequencing of this T cell receptor beta chain was carried out in a study of T cells after yellow fever vaccination. V was trimmed by 8 bases and J by 4 bases, leaving 9 bases between them. The length of the CDR3 is 13 residues. The germline V gene encodes CDR1 MGHDK and CDR2 SYGVNS. Each CDR3 protein gets one entry after TCRdb re-called the 5' RACE reads with MiXCR. The table includes about 53,000 distinct CDR3 sequences, 5.7% detected once. The sequenced sample was PBMCs, either bulk or a sorted T-cell subset (CD4+, CD8+, memory, or dextramer-sorted; not recorded which), obtained on the day of the yellow fever booster vaccination. This TCR was sampled from a man aged 18 to 30 who received the YFV17D yellow fever vaccine. The rearrangement links TRBV25-1 to TRBJ2-6, with D maybe TRBD2 (5 bases). The CDR3 nucleotides are TGTGCCAGCGGGGAGACAGGGGCCAACGTCCTGACTTTC. Translating it yields CASGETGANVLTF.